Below, 8 T cell receptor beta chains from the same sample are listed, as sequenced in a study of follicular helper T cells after annual influenza vaccination. The protocol was immunoSEQ multiplex PCR, while the TCRdb copy is restricted to in-frame clones and leaves out a portion. The sample consists of about 13,000 clones, 84% of them appearing once. Time point given: 2014-2015 season, pre-vaccination. The sample consisted of CXCR5- memory CD4+ T cells sorted from blood, taken on the day of influenza vaccination. These receptor sequences come from an adult who received the influenza vaccine.

V usage is TRBV2 and J usage is TRBJ2-2, with unresolved D. Germline CDR1 SNHLY, CDR2 FYNNEI. The CDR3 extends over 14 amino acids. The ends were cut back, 4 bases at V and 2 bases at J, with 8 bases in the middle. CDR3 coding DNA: TGTGCCAGCAGTGGGCAACGAAACACCGGGGAGCTGTTTTTT. Translated: CASSGQRNTGELFF.

The genes are TRBV30 and TRBJ2-3, with 13 bases identical to TRBD2. Losses at the gene ends were 2 bases for V and 6 bases for J; bases not matched to a gene: 8. The germline CDR1 and CDR2 sequences are GTSNPN and SVGIG (reference sequence). The CDR3 has 16 amino acids. CDR3 residues: CAWSLGLAGEGDTQYF. The CDR3 region has the DNA TGTGCCTGGAGTCTTGGACTAGCGGGGGAGGGGGATACGCAGTATTTT.

This chain uses TRBV6-5 with TRBJ2-3; possible D gene TRBD2, 7 bases. The CDR3 covers 14 residues. V lost 5 bases, J lost 2 bases, and 11 bases lay in between. Looked up from germline, CDR1 is MNHEY and CDR2 is SVGAGI. The CDR3 DNA is TGTGCCAGCAGTAAGGGGGGGCCCACAGATACGCAGTATTTT. Translating gives CASSKGGPTDTQYF.

The chain combines TRBV5-6 with TRBJ1-6; TRBD1 might be the D (6 bases). Germline CDR1 SGHDT, CDR2 YYEEEE. Trimming left V 2 bases short and J 9 bases short, with 12 bases between. This CDR3 comprises 14 residues. The CDR3 DNA is TGTGCCAGCAGCTTAGGTCACAGGGCTTCACCCCTCCACTTT. This encodes CASSLGHRASPLHF.

V usage is TRBV29-1 and J usage is TRBJ2-6; maybe TRBD1 (5 bases). V lost 5 bases and J 1 base, leaving 6 bases between the germline ends. CDR1 SQVTM and CDR2 ANQGSEA come from the germline V gene. CDR3 size: 13 residues. The CDR3 sequence: CSVRGSGANVLTF. In DNA form, the CDR3 reads TGCAGCGTTAGGGGATCTGGGGCCAACGTCCTGACTTTC.

The chain uses TRBV10-2 and TRBJ2-3; 8 bases line up with TRBD2. V lost 6 bases and J lost 4; bases outside the gene matches: 9. CDR1 and CDR2 from the germline V gene are WSHSY and SAAADI. The CDR3 extends over 15 amino acids. Here the CDR3 DNA reads TGCGCCAGCAGACCTGTAGCGGGGAAGGCAGATACGCAGTATTTT. It encodes CASRPVAGKADTQYF.

The V call is TRBV11-2, the J call TRBJ2-7; TRBD1 might be the D (5 bases). CDR1 and CDR2 from the germline V gene are SGHAT and FQNNGV. V lost 6 bases and J lost 3, with 9 bases in between. The CDR3 is 12 amino acids. Here the CDR3 DNA reads TGTGCCAGCAGGGAAACAGGCTACGAGCAGTACTTC. It specifies CASRETGYEQYF.

This chain connects TRBV18 to TRBJ1-4; a weak D match, TRBD1 (6 bases). This CDR3 is built from 13 residues. V was clipped by 3 bases and J by 8 bases, with 10 bases between them. Germline V CDR1 and CDR2: KGHSH, LQKENI. The CDR3 bases are TGTGCCAGCTCACCCAGGGGCAGGGAAAAACTGTTTTTT. This encodes CASSPRGREKLFF.